Reported below is one T cell receptor (beta chain). Authors' analysis steps: Nucleated cell number was recorded as an estimate derived from reference gene primer amplification. Produced via immunoSEQ multiplex PCR; TCRdb's table is partial and in-frame only. V and J calls and clone size come straight from that table; D and trimming were deduced from the DNA. Among approximately 90,000 clones, approximately 79% were seen once, and the ten largest hold about 11%. This specimen comes from a study of blood T cell repertoires in COVID-19. Whole-study context: The United States, Italy and Spain provided the acute and convalescent COVID-19 samples. PBMCs, B-cell-depleted T cells, or T cells provided the cDNA or gDNA that made up the material.

This CDR3 spans 13 amino acids. Germline assignment: CDR1 MNHEY and CDR2 SVGAGI. Germline trimming cut 11 bases from V and 5 bases from J; bases unmatched to any gene: 9. J is TRBJ2-3 and V is TRBV6-5; 8 nucleotides line up with TRBD1. This sequence originates from a man between 65 and 80 years old with acute or convalescent COVID-19. Material for sequencing was peripheral blood. The CDR3 region has the DNA TGTGCCTGGCGGACAGGGACGGGAGATACGCAGTATTTT. Translation: CAWRTGTGDTQYF.